A single sample gave rise to the 32 T cell receptor beta chains below, sequenced in a study of blood T cells in healthy people across ages (dated by TCRdb to between 2014 and 2016). Library preparation used 5' RACE. These reads were obtained on an Illumina HiSeq 2500. A second PCR of about 7 to 12 cycles was run with a J-beta primer mix and a sample-barcoded 5' primer. TCRdb reran the public reads through fastp at Q25 and MiXCR, keeping productive beta chains. Under each unique CDR3 protein, matching rows form one entry showing the most common genes and DNA. The sample profile shows about 1.5 million distinct CDR3 sequences; around 40% of them were found once. The ten largest clones capture 4% of the sample. Material: blood. The receptors come from a woman aged 18-29 years in good health.

This clonotype was seen only a few times. The chain joins TRBV20-1 to TRBJ2-6; TRBD1 matches at 9 bases. Per the germline V gene, CDR1 is DFQATT and CDR2 is SNEGSKA (reference sequence). The trim removed 0 bases at V and 2 bases at J, leaving 11 bases unmatched. This CDR3 has 19 residues. The CDR3, as DNA: TGCAGTGCTAGAGATCTGGGGGACAGGGTGTCAGCTGGGGCCAACGTCCTGACTTTC. It codes for CSARDLGDRVSAGANVLTF.

The chain joins TRBV5-1 to TRBJ1-1, with D perhaps matching TRBD1 (5 bases). Trimming stripped 0 bases from V and 5 bases from J, with 11 bases between. The CDR3 totals 14 residues. The germline V gene encodes CDR1 SGHRS and CDR2 YFSETQ. DNA for the CDR3: TGCGCCAGCAGCTTGGAGGGGTTGGAGACTGAAGCTTTCTTT. It translates to CASSLEGLETEAFF.

This clonotype was seen a few times. V usage is TRBV29-1 and J usage is TRBJ1-5, with TRBD1 matching 7 bases. Trimming took 5 bases from V and 3 from J; bases not matched to a gene: 4. Germline values: CDR1 SQVTM, CDR2 ANQGSEA. There are 13 residues in the CDR3. CDR3 bases: TGCAGCGTTCGGGACAGAGACAATCAGCCCCAGCATTTT. It is translated as CSVRDRDNQPQHF.

This chain connects TRBV3-1 to TRBJ2-4; D is undetermined. Germline V CDR1 and CDR2: LGHDT, YNNKEL (reference sequence). The CDR3 length is 16 residues. Deletions cut 1 base from V and 0 bases from J, with 10 bases between. As DNA, the CDR3 is TGTGCCAGCAGCCAAGGAGCAGGTCTAGCCAAAAACATTCAGTACTTC. Its translation is CASSQGAGLAKNIQYF.

This clonotype was recorded a few times. The germline gene is not matched at one end of the junction; a read error may be the cause. The chain carries TRBV4-3 and TRBJ2-5; D uncertain. Per germline, CDR1 LGHNA and CDR2 YSLEER. This CDR3 region has 14 residues. This chain's CDR3 is CSSSQGEYQETQYF. CDR3 sequence (DNA): TGCTCCAGCAGCCAAGGAGAGTACCAAGAGACCCAGTACTTC.

This sequence joins TRBV18 and TRBJ2-7; D is unresolved. CDR1 is KGHSH, CDR2 LQKENI, per germline. The CDR3 runs to 16 residues. The V and J ends lost 1 base and 0 bases respectively, with 13 bases between them. The CDR3 sequence: CASSPLAPSSSYEQYF. The CDR3 DNA sequence: TGTGCCAGCTCACCACTGGCGCCCTCAAGCTCCTACGAGCAGTACTTC.

Worth noting for this clonotype: At one boundary the junction diverges from the germline segment, which might be a read error. J is TRBJ2-3 and V is TRBV29-1; D is perhaps TRBD1 (5 bases). Germline lookup yields CDR1 SQVTM and CDR2 ANQGSEA. CDR3 length: 14 amino acids. This CDR3 reads CSVDPRTNTDPQYF. The CDR3 nucleotides are TGCAGCGTTGACCCTAGGACAAACACAGATCCGCAGTATTTT.

This clonotype came up a few times. This chain uses TRBV19 with TRBJ2-7; TRBD2 matches 9 bases. CDR1 is LNHDA, CDR2 SQIVND, per germline (reference sequence). Trimming took 5 bases from V and 4 from J; bases not matched to a gene: 6. This CDR3 comprises 14 residues. The CDR3 is CASSPSSGTYEQYF. CDR3 nucleotide sequence: TGTGCCAGTAGTCCGTCTAGCGGGACTTACGAGCAGTACTTC.

The CDR3 sequence is CASFTGTGYGYTF. The CDR3 DNA reads as TGTGCCAGCTTCACCGGGACAGGGTATGGCTACACCTTC. V gene TRBV28 combines with J gene TRBJ1-2; 9 bases fit TRBD1. Per germline, CDR1 MDHEN and CDR2 SYDVKM. V shed 8 bases, J shed 5 bases, and the junction held 6 bases outside the gene matches. The CDR3 is 13 residues long.

The chain uses TRBV21-1 and TRBJ1-1. TRBV21-1 is flagged as a pseudogene. The length of the CDR3 is 12 residues. The CDR3 nucleotides are TGTGCCAGCAGCAAAGCGCGAGGAGAAGCTTTCTTT. Protein sequence: CASSKARGEAFF.

This clonotype was counted only a few times. This chain joins TRBV6-2 or TRBV6-3 and TRBJ2-1; D ambiguous. Gene TRBJ2-7 matches the end of the DNA better, so the J call may be wrong. In germline, CDR1 is MNHEY, CDR2 SVGEGT. The CDR3 contains 13 residues. Here the CDR3 DNA reads TGTGCCAGCAGTCAGCCAGTTGGCCACGAGCAGTACTTC. This sequence encodes CASSQPVGHEQYF.

This clonotype appeared a single time. The J gene is TRBJ1-6, the V gene TRBV5-1, with TRBD1 matching over 9 bases. From germline, CDR1 is SGHRS and CDR2 YFSETQ. The CDR3 has 15 amino acids. The J segment lost 7 bases and the V segment lost 6 bases, leaving 8 bases of the junction unmatched. The CDR3 spells CASMPGDRENSPLHF. The CDR3 DNA reads as TGCGCCAGCATGCCCGGGGACAGGGAAAATTCACCCCTCCACTTT.

The gene calls are TRBV20-1 and TRBJ2-7; D gene uncertain. Germline V gives CDR1 DFQATT, CDR2 SNEGSKA (reference sequence). Trimming took 2 bases from V and 2 from J, leaving 7 bases between them. The CDR3 runs to 12 residues. CDR3 amino acids: CSARNPPYEQYF. The CDR3 DNA sequence: TGCAGTGCTAGAAATCCTCCCTACGAGCAGTACTTC.

This clonotype has only a few counts. The chain links TRBV27 to TRBJ2-5, with no clear D. The better agreement between TRBJ2-7 and the DNA end casts doubt on the J call. CDR1 is MNHEY and CDR2 is SMNVEV in the germline V gene (reference sequence). CDR3 size: 13 residues. In DNA form, the CDR3 reads TGTGCCAGCAGTTTATCGGTGGGCTACGAGCAGTACTTC. Protein sequence: CASSLSVGYEQYF.

There are a few counts of this clonotype. The rearrangement joins TRBV27 to TRBJ2-5; unclear D gene. This CDR3 contains 13 residues. Trimming cost V 5 bases and J 4 bases, with 11 bases left between them. Germline V gene lookup returns CDR1 MNHEY and CDR2 SMNVEV (reference sequence). CDR3 DNA: TGTGCCAGCAGTACCACGTTGGGAGAGACCCAGTACTTC. It encodes CASSTTLGETQYF.

The count of this clonotype is one. The gene calls are TRBV27 and TRBJ2-7; 12 nucleotides line up with TRBD2. V lost 4 bases to trimming and J lost 7 bases; unmatched junction nucleotides: 17. Germline-derived CDR1 and CDR2 are MNHEY and SMNVEV (reference sequence). CDR3 size: 18 residues. CDR3 residues: CASSSWGLAGRGDNEQYF. In DNA form, the CDR3 reads TGTGCCAGCAGTTCCTGGGGACTAGCGGGCAGGGGCGACAATGAGCAGTACTTC.

The sample holds a few counts of this clonotype. The V and J genes are TRBV24-1 and TRBJ1-5; no reliable D call. This CDR3 comprises 15 residues. Per the germline V gene, CDR1 is KGHDR and CDR2 is SFDVKD. Trimming cost V 2 bases and J 0 bases, with 7 bases left between them. CDR3 sequence: CATSDSLGSNQPQHF. The CDR3 DNA reads as TGTGCCACCAGTGATTCCCTCGGTAGCAATCAGCCCCAGCATTTT.

The rearrangement joins TRBV20-1 to TRBJ2-5; no clear D. This CDR3 is built from 11 residues. The germline CDR1 and CDR2 sequences are DFQATT and SNEGSKA (reference sequence). The V end was cut by 5 bases, the J end by 8 bases, with 12 bases between. The CDR3 DNA sequence: TGCAGTGCTCCCGACCCATTAACCCAGTACTTC. Residues: CSAPDPLTQYF.

This rearrangement joins TRBV28 to TRBJ2-1; no firm D call. V was shortened by 6 bases and J by 10 bases, with 10 bases between the two germline ends. The CDR3 loop spans 11 amino acids. CDR1 and CDR2 (germline): MDHEN, SYDVKM. CDR3 in DNA: TGTGCCAGCAGGCAAGTTGCGGAGCAGTTCTTC. Translating gives CASRQVAEQFF.

This clonotype was observed a handful of times. The chain carries TRBV4-1 and TRBJ2-3; 12 bases align to TRBD2. The V segment lost 1 base and the J segment 4 bases; nucleotides outside the gene matches: 9. The CDR3 loop spans 18 amino acids. The germline V gene has CDR1 MGHRA and CDR2 YSYEKL. The CDR3 reads CASSQGLAGVVGADTQYF. CDR3 DNA: TGCGCCAGCAGCCAAGGACTAGCGGGAGTGGTAGGGGCAGATACGCAGTATTTT.

In this sample, this clonotype turned up a few times. This chain joins TRBV20-1 and TRBJ1-2, with D possibly matching TRBD1 (5 bases). CDR1 and CDR2 (germline): DFQATT, SNEGSKA (reference sequence). V was trimmed by 6 bases and J by 4 bases, leaving 18 bases between them. The length of the CDR3 is 14 residues. CDR3 in DNA: TGCAGTGCCAGGCCCGACAGCTACATCTATGGCTACACCTTC. This encodes CSARPDSYIYGYTF.

The V and J genes are TRBV6-2 or TRBV6-3 and TRBJ1-1; TRBD1 might be the D (5 bases). The CDR3 is made up of 17 amino acids. V was clipped by 8 bases and J by 0 bases, with 22 bases between them. Looked up from germline, CDR1 is MNHEY and CDR2 is SVGEGT. CDR3 amino acids: CASRSTPGPRMNTEAFF. CDR3 DNA: TGTGCCAGCCGATCTACTCCGGGACCTAGAATGAACACTGAAGCTTTCTTT.

This rearrangement joins TRBV20-1 to TRBJ2-1, with 10 bases lining up with TRBD2. The closer fit of TRBJ2-7 to the DNA end suggests the J call may be wrong. Germline CDR1 reads DFQATT; CDR2 reads SNEGSKA (reference sequence). The CDR3 spans 16 residues. The CDR3, as DNA: TGCAGTGCTAGAGAGGGGGGACTAGCGAACTACAATGAGCAGTACTTC. As protein: CSAREGGLANYNEQYF.

This clonotype was counted many times. This rearrangement joins TRBV14 to TRBJ2-4; D is unresolved. CDR1 is SGHDN and CDR2 is FVKESK in the germline V gene. The CDR3 loop spans 15 amino acids. Trimming took 1 base from V and 1 from J, leaving 8 bases between them. The CDR3, as DNA: TGTGCCAGCAGCCAAGGCGGCGCGGCCAAAAACATTCAGTACTTC. Translated: CASSQGGAAKNIQYF. The variable domain in full, with the rest retrieved from reference TRBV14 and TRBJ2-4, is EAGVTQFPSHSVIEKGQTVTLRCDPISGHDNLYWYRRVMGKEIKFLLHFVKESKQDESGMPNNRFLAERTGGTYSTLKVQPAELEDSGVYFCASSQGGAAKNIQYFGAGTRLSVL.

The V and J genes are TRBV27 and TRBJ2-5; 7 nucleotides align to TRBD1. Germline CDR1 and CDR2: MNHEY and SMNVEV (reference sequence). Losses at the gene ends were 8 bases for V and 1 base for J; bases not matched to a gene: 7. This CDR3 is built from 14 residues. CDR3 bases: TGTGCCAGCTCAGCGAGGGGGCCCCAAGAGACCCAGTACTTC. Protein sequence: CASSARGPQETQYF.

The chain employs TRBV20-1 and TRBJ2-2; D possibly corresponds to TRBD1 (5 bases). The CDR3 sequence is 12 residues long. V lost 3 bases and J 7 bases, leaving 9 bases between the germline ends. Looked up from germline, CDR1 is DFQATT and CDR2 is SNEGSKA (reference sequence). CDR3: CSASQGYGELFF. CDR3 nucleotides: TGCAGTGCTAGTCAGGGATACGGGGAGCTGTTTTTT.

This clonotype came up many times. The CDR3 DNA sequence: TGTGCCAGCAGCTCCCCCTGGCGGGGGTCCTACGAGCAGTACTTC. This codes for CASSSPWRGSYEQYF. The chain couples TRBV7-2 to TRBJ2-7, with TRBD2 matching 7 bases. V lost 4 bases to trimming and J lost 1 base; unmatched junction nucleotides: 7. Germline V gene data show CDR1 as SGHTA and CDR2 as FQGNSA. There are 15 residues in the CDR3.

This clonotype showed up just a few times. This chain links TRBV15 with TRBJ2-1; 9 bases line up with TRBD2. The CDR3 is made up of 16 amino acids. Germline V gene data show CDR1 as LNHNV and CDR2 as YYDKDF (reference sequence). Unmatched junction bases numbered 4, after V lost 2 bases and J lost 2 bases. CDR3 residues: CATSRKREEPYNEQFF. The DNA of the CDR3 is TGTGCCACCAGCAGAAAGCGGGAGGAGCCCTACAATGAGCAGTTCTTC.

The chain's CDR3 is CASSYLAGGRVHNEQFF. The CDR3 bases are TGTGCCAGCAGTTACCTAGCGGGGGGTAGGGTCCACAATGAGCAGTTCTTC. The rearrangement links TRBV6-6 to TRBJ2-1; 11 nucleotides agree with TRBD2. This CDR3 is 17 amino acids long. Trimming at V came to 2 bases and at J to 5 bases, leaving 8 bases not matched to a gene. From germline, CDR1 is MNHNY and CDR2 SVGAGI (reference sequence).

Many counts were recorded for this clonotype. The J gene is TRBJ2-7, the V gene TRBV20-1; a possible D gene is TRBD1 (6 bases). Germline V gene sequence: CDR1 DFQATT, CDR2 SNEGSKA (reference sequence). The CDR3 has 14 amino acids. V lost 2 bases and J lost 2, with 13 bases in between. CDR3 amino acids: CSARPQGQTYEQYF. The DNA of the CDR3 is TGCAGTGCTAGACCGCAGGGGCAGACCTACGAGCAGTACTTC.

This rearrangement joins TRBV6-1 to TRBJ1-4; the D gene is possibly TRBD1 (5 bases). This CDR3 is built from 12 residues. With 5 bases removed from V and 14 bases from J, the gap between germline ends came to 15 bases. Germline values: CDR1 MNHNS, CDR2 SASEGT. The CDR3 nucleotides read TGTGCCAGCAGTAGTACACGGGACTGGCTGTTTTTT. Encoded protein: CASSSTRDWLFF.

This clonotype was counted a single time. The chain is built from TRBV28 and TRBJ2-7; 8 positions agree with TRBD1. The germline gives CDR1 MDHEN, CDR2 SYDVKM. With V trimmed by 7 bases and J by 3 bases, 11 bases remained unmatched. The CDR3 runs to 15 residues. The CDR3 bases are TGTGCCAGCATTAACCCTGGACAGGGAATCTACGAGCAGTACTTC. This codes for CASINPGQGIYEQYF.